The entry that follows covers one T cell receptor (beta chain) sequence. The CDR3 consists of 19 residues. TCRdb re-called the 5' RACE reads; one entry per CDR3 protein, DNA not given. In all, the sample yields some 450,000 distinct CDR3 sequences. This sample was taken from a study of T cells expressing NK-cell markers. Study details: CD3+CD56+NKG2C+, CD3+CD56+NKG2C- and CD3+CD56-NKG2C+ T cells, once sorted, supplied the TCR beta repertoires.

The receptor was derived from a woman between 18 and 70 years old in good health. The chain carries TRBV12-3 or TRBV12-4 and TRBJ2-2; TCRdb returns TRBD1, unconfirmable since there is no DNA. Source material: blood T cells: a sorted CD56 or NKG2C T cell subset, CD4+ or CD8+ T cells, or bulk PBMC T cells (not recorded which). This CDR3 reads CASTQHPGTGGYGDGELFF.